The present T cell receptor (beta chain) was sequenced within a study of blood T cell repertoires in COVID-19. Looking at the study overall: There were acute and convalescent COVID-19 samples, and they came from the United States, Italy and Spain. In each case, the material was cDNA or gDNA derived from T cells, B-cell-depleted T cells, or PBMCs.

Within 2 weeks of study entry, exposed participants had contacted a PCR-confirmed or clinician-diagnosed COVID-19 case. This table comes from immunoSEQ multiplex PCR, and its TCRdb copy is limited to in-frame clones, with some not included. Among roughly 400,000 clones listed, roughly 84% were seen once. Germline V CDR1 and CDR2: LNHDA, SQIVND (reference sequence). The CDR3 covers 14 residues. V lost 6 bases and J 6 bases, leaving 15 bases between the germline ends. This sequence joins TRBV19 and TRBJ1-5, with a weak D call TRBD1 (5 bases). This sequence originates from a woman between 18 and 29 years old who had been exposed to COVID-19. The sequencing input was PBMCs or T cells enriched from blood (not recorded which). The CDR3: CASRRRGGGQPQHF. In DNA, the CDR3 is TGTGCCAGTAGGAGGCGGGGTGGGGGTCAGCCCCAGCATTTT.